Presented here are 22 T cell receptor beta chains from one specimen sequenced in a study of T cell repertoires in cytomegalovirus infection. No antigen has been identified for these receptors. TCRdb reprocessed the reads via MiXCR and lists one record per CDR3 protein. The table lists approximately 500,000 distinct CDR3 sequences, around 35% of them singletons, with about a sixth in the top ten. Source: cultured PBMCs, taken from culture after CMV antigen stimulation. The receptor set was obtained from a human donor in good health (CMV status not recorded). Some clones in this sample may be carry-over from other donors' samples.

The CDR3 sequence is CASSRPTGGNTEAFF. The DNA for the CDR3 is TGTGCCAGCAGTCGACCGACAGGGGGGAACACTGAAGCTTTCTTT. The rearrangement uses TRBV6-2 or TRBV6-3 and TRBJ1-1; 9 bases agree with TRBD1. Per the germline V gene, CDR1 is MNHEY and CDR2 is SVGEGT. The CDR3 is made up of 15 amino acids. V trimming: 5 bases; J trimming: 1 base; junction bases outside the gene matches: 5.

This sequence joins TRBV20-1 and TRBJ2-3; 10 bases align to TRBD2. The germline gives CDR1 DFQATT, CDR2 SNEGSKA (reference sequence). The CDR3 covers 15 residues. Trimming removed 3 bases from V and 2 bases from J; junction bases left unmatched: 5. The CDR3 DNA reads TGCAGTGCTAGTTGGACTAGCGGTACCACAGATACGCAGTATTTT. This codes for CSASWTSGTTDTQYF.

This chain links TRBV5-4 with TRBJ2-7; the match to TRBD2 covers 8 bases. This CDR3 is built from 15 residues. The trim removed 4 bases at V and 0 bases at J, leaving 6 bases unmatched. Germline CDR1 and CDR2: SGHNT and YYREEE (reference sequence). The DNA of the CDR3 is TGTGCCAGCAGCCATAGCGGGACTAACTCCTACGAGCAGTACGTC. It is translated as CASSHSGTNSYEQYV.

A few counts support this clonotype. The rearrangement joins TRBV28 to TRBJ2-7; D may be TRBD1 (6 bases). The germline V and J ends were trimmed by 10 bases and 0 bases, with 19 bases remaining between them. This CDR3 has 15 residues. CDR1 is MDHEN, CDR2 SYDVKM, per germline. CDR3 loop: CATTLIDRSSYEQYF. CDR3 bases: TGTGCCACCACCCTAATTGACAGGAGCTCCTACGAGCAGTACTTC.

This chain connects TRBV12-3 or TRBV12-4 to TRBJ2-3; D possibly matches TRBD1 or TRBD2 (5 bases each). Trimming removed 4 bases from V and 2 bases from J, with 19 bases in between. This CDR3 is built from 17 residues. The CDR3 sequence is CASSSHFGGIVTDTQYF. In DNA form, the CDR3 reads TGTGCCAGCAGTTCACACTTTGGGGGAATAGTCACAGATACGCAGTATTTT.

This clonotype was seen more than once but under ten times. The genes are TRBV12-5 and TRBJ1-1, with D maybe TRBD1 (6 bases). CDR3 size: 14 residues. Germline CDR1 and CDR2: LGHNT and FRNRAP. The ends were cut back, 4 bases at V and 2 bases at J, with 11 bases in the middle. The CDR3 DNA reads as TGTGCTAGTGGTTCTGGGACAATTAACACTGAAGCTTTCTTT. Amino acids: CASGSGTINTEAFF.

This clonotype was picked up many times. The rearrangement uses TRBV7-2 and TRBJ2-3; 15 nucleotides align to TRBD2. Germline V gives CDR1 SGHTA, CDR2 FQGNSA. The V and J ends lost 4 bases and 6 bases, in that order; junction bases with no gene match: 5. The CDR3 has 16 amino acids. Here the CDR3 DNA reads TGTGCCAGCAGCTATGGGACTAGCGGGAGGTCGGATACGCAGTATTTT. Residues: CASSYGTSGRSDTQYF.

The J gene is TRBJ2-3, the V gene TRBV20-1; a possible D gene is TRBD1 (6 bases). The CDR3 is made up of 13 amino acids. The V gene's germline CDR1 is DFQATT and CDR2 SNEGSKA (reference sequence). Trimming stripped 6 bases from V and 3 bases from J, with 13 bases between. CDR3 protein: CSATDRSTDTQYF. The CDR3 DNA reads as TGCAGTGCAACCGACAGGTCTACAGATACGCAGTATTTT.

This clonotype was observed a single time. The CDR3 reads CAISEQDTQYF. CDR3 nucleotides: TGTGCCATCAGTGAACAGGATACGCAGTATTTT. The V and J genes are TRBV10-3 and TRBJ2-3; no definite D call. Trimming left V 3 bases short and J 6 bases short, with 4 bases between. This CDR3 comprises 11 residues. The germline CDR1 and CDR2 sequences are ENHRY and SYGVKD.

This clonotype was seen repeatedly, ten times or more. V is TRBV12-3 or TRBV12-4 and J is TRBJ2-2, with 7 bases lining up with TRBD1. V gave up 7 bases and J gave up 7 bases; unmatched junction bases: 12. The CDR3 length is 15 residues. The CDR3 protein is CASTIRAGGHGELFF. The CDR3 nucleotides read TGTGCCAGCACCATCCGTGCAGGGGGTCACGGGGAGCTGTTTTTT.

V usage is TRBV7-6 and J usage is TRBJ2-1; 13 bases agree with TRBD2. Per the germline V gene, CDR1 is SGHVS and CDR2 is FNYEAQ. With 5 bases clipped from V and 8 bases from J, the junction kept 6 bases outside the gene matches. The CDR3 is made up of 15 amino acids. The CDR3 DNA reads as TGTGCCAGCAGCCGCGGACTAGCGGGAGACGATGAGCAGTTCTTC. Its translation: CASSRGLAGDDEQFF.

The chain carries TRBV11-2 and TRBJ1-3; perhaps TRBD1 as D (5 bases). This CDR3 is built from 15 residues. Germline values: CDR1 SGHAT, CDR2 FQNNGV. V lost 3 bases to trimming and J lost 4 bases, with 13 bases between them. DNA of the CDR3: TGTGCCAGCAGCTTCGGGGGACTCATGGGAAACACCATATATTTT. Residues: CASSFGGLMGNTIYF.

This clonotype was detected only a few times. This chain connects TRBV7-2 to TRBJ2-7; possibly TRBD2 for D (6 bases). Per germline, CDR1 SGHTA and CDR2 FQGNSA. The length of the CDR3 is 16 residues. V was cut by 4 bases and J by 0 bases, with 16 bases left in between. CDR3: CASSYVHQAGSYEQYF. Here the CDR3 DNA reads TGTGCCAGCAGCTACGTCCACCAAGCGGGCTCCTACGAGCAGTACTTC.

This clonotype was detected a few times. V usage is TRBV7-2 and J usage is TRBJ1-5; perhaps TRBD1 as D (5 bases). Germline lookup yields CDR1 SGHTA and CDR2 FQGNSA. With 1 base removed from V and 5 bases from J, the gap between germline ends came to 12 bases. The CDR3 totals 15 residues. In DNA form, the CDR3 reads TGTGCCAGCAGCTTAGAGCGGGCAGGGTATCAGCCCCAGCATTTT. Translating it yields CASSLERAGYQPQHF.

The V gene is TRBV6-2 or TRBV6-3, the J gene TRBJ2-7, with 16 bases lining up with TRBD2. The germline CDR1 and CDR2 sequences are MNHEY and SVGEGT. The CDR3 extends over 18 amino acids. Trimming removed 2 bases from V and 4 bases from J; junction bases left unmatched: 8. CDR3 residues: CASSYTPPGLAGGYEQYV. The DNA of the CDR3 is TGTGCCAGCAGTTACACCCCGCCGGGACTAGCGGGAGGGTACGAGCAGTACGTC.

The chain couples TRBV29-1 to TRBJ2-1; D may be TRBD2 (6 bases). Deletions cut 6 bases from V and 0 bases from J, with 15 bases between. The V gene's germline CDR1 is SQVTM and CDR2 ANQGSEA. CDR3 length: 15 residues. The CDR3 spells CSVPSGSSSYNEQFF. DNA for the CDR3: TGCAGCGTCCCCAGCGGGTCCAGCTCCTACAATGAGCAGTTCTTC.

J is TRBJ1-1 and V is TRBV29-1; D gene ambiguous. This CDR3 has 13 residues. CDR1 SQVTM and CDR2 ANQGSEA come from the germline V gene. The V gene lost 7 bases and the J gene lost 1 base, with 13 bases spanning the gap. The CDR3 nucleotides read TGCAGCGCCTCAAGCCTGGCGAACACTGAAGCTTTCTTT. Translating gives CSASSLANTEAFF.

V is TRBV9 and J is TRBJ1-4, with D possibly TRBD1 on 5 matching bases. The germline gives CDR1 SGDLS, CDR2 YYNGEE. The CDR3 consists of 17 residues. Deletions cut 4 bases from V and 3 bases from J, with 19 bases between. This chain's CDR3 is CASSQDLTGGANEKLFF. The CDR3 coding sequence is TGTGCCAGCAGCCAAGATCTTACAGGTGGAGCTAATGAAAAACTGTTTTTT.

This clonotype was seen a handful of times. The chain employs TRBV19 and TRBJ2-1; 16 nucleotides match TRBD2. The J segment lost 4 bases and the V segment lost 5 bases, leaving 11 bases of the junction unmatched. CDR1 and CDR2 from the germline V gene are LNHDA and SQIVND (reference sequence). There are 19 residues in the CDR3. CDR3 in DNA: TGTGCCAGTAGTCCAACCGGGACTAGCGGGAGGGTAGTTTACAATGAGCAGTTCTTC. Encoded protein: CASSPTGTSGRVVYNEQFF. The variable domain in full, with the rest retrieved from reference TRBV19 and TRBJ2-1, is DGGITQSPKYLFRKEGQNVTLSCEQNLNHDAMYWYRQDPGQGLRLIYYSQIVNDFQKGDIAEGYSVSREKKESFPLTVTSAQKNPTAFYLCASSPTGTSGRVVYNEQFFGPGTRLTVL.

This clonotype was detected a few times. The chain combines TRBV4-3 with TRBJ2-1; a weak D match, TRBD1 (5 bases). Germline lookup yields CDR1 LGHNA and CDR2 YSLEER. V shed 0 bases and J shed 10 bases, with 13 bases lying between them. The CDR3 is 14 amino acids. DNA for the CDR3: TGCGCCAGCAGCCAAGAACAGGAGTTGGGGGAGCAGTTCTTC. The encoded protein is CASSQEQELGEQFF.

The chain employs TRBV7-9 and TRBJ2-3; 9 bases fit TRBD2. The CDR3 covers 14 residues. Losses at the gene ends were 11 bases for V and 5 bases for J; bases not matched to a gene: 11. The germline gives CDR1 SEHNR, CDR2 FQNEAQ (reference sequence). CDR3 protein: CAGRLAESVDTQYF. CDR3 in DNA: TGTGCCGGTCGACTAGCGGAATCAGTAGATACGCAGTATTTT. Complete variable domain (other parts from reference TRBV7-9 and TRBJ2-3): DTGVSQNPRHKITKRGQNVTFRCDPISEHNRLYWYRQTLGQGPEFLTYFQNEAQLEKSRLLSDRFSAERPKGSFSTLEIQRTEQGDSAMYLCAGRLAESVDTQYFGPGTRLTVL.

V usage is TRBV28 and J usage is TRBJ2-1; D gene ambiguous. Trimming stripped 5 bases from V and 5 bases from J, with 13 bases between. Per germline, CDR1 MDHEN and CDR2 SYDVKM. CDR3 length: 14 residues. CDR3 DNA sequence: TGTGCCAGCAGTCCCCCGACCGTAAACAATGAGCAGTTCTTC. As protein: CASSPPTVNNEQFF. Drawing the rest from reference TRBV28 and TRBJ2-1, the complete variable domain is DVKVTQSSRYLVKRTGEKVFLECVQDMDHENMFWYRQDPGLGLRLIYFSYDVKMKEKGDIPEGYSVSREKKERFSLILESASTNQTSMYLCASSPPTVNNEQFFGPGTRLTVL.